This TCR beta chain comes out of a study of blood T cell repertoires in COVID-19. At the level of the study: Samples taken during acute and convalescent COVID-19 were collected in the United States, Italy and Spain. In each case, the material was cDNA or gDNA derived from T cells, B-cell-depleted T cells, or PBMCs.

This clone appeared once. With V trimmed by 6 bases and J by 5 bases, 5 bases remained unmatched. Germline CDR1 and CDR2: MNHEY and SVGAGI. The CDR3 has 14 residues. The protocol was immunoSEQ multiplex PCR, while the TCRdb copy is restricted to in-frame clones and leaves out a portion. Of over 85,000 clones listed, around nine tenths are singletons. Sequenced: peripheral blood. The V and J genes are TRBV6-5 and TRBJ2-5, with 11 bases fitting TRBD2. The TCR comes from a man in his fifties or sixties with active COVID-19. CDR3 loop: CASRLAGAGETQYF. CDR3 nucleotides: TGTGCCAGCAGACTAGCGGGGGCGGGGGAGACCCAGTACTTC.